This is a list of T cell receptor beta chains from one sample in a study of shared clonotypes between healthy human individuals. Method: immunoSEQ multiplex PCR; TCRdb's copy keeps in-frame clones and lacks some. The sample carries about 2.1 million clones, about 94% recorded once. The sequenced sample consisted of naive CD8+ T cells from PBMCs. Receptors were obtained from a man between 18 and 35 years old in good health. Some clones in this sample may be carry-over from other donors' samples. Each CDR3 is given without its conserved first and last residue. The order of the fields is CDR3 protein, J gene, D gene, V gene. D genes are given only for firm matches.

CDR3 protein: AISPPRGLEQY
J gene: TRBJ2-7
D gene: TRBD1
V gene: TRBV10-3

CDR3 protein: ARSLGLPSDSTDTQY
J gene: TRBJ2-3
D gene: .
V gene: TRBV7-5

CDR3 protein: ATSSTRGGSRYGYT
J gene: TRBJ1-2
D gene: .
V gene: TRBV15

CDR3 protein: ASSSWANTGELF
J gene: TRBJ2-2
D gene: .
V gene: TRBV28

CDR3 protein: ASSLYPGSSQPQH
J gene: TRBJ1-5
D gene: .
V gene: TRBV5-6

CDR3 protein: ASSGIHHNEADTQY
J gene: TRBJ2-3
D gene: .
V gene: TRBV10-1

CDR3 protein: ASSFVRVGITSYEQY
J gene: TRBJ2-7
D gene: .
V gene: TRBV7-9

CDR3 protein: ASSVSFTDHNKRPAF
J gene: TRBJ1-1
D gene: .
V gene: TRBV9

CDR3 protein: ASSVSPGGFAEAF
J gene: TRBJ1-1
D gene: TRBD1
V gene: TRBV7-6

CDR3 protein: ASKDRGLSGNTIY
J gene: TRBJ1-3
D gene: TRBD1
V gene: TRBV19

CDR3 protein: ASSELVTGIYGYT
J gene: TRBJ1-2
D gene: .
V gene: TRBV10-2

CDR3 protein: ASSARDRGSNTEAF
J gene: TRBJ1-1
D gene: TRBD1
V gene: TRBV7-6

CDR3 protein: ASSLVGISGNQPQH
J gene: TRBJ1-5
D gene: .
V gene: TRBV27

CDR3 protein: ASSPLGTGPFSGNTIY
J gene: TRBJ1-3
D gene: TRBD1
V gene: TRBV4-1

CDR3 protein: ASRLGQGGNQPQH
J gene: TRBJ1-5
D gene: TRBD1
V gene: TRBV27

CDR3 protein: ASRPYNEQF
J gene: TRBJ2-1
D gene: .
V gene: TRBV2

CDR3 protein: ATLPTGINQPQH
J gene: TRBJ1-5
D gene: TRBD1
V gene: TRBV19

CDR3 protein: ASSPGGGSNQPQH
J gene: TRBJ1-5
D gene: .
V gene: TRBV27

CDR3 protein: ASSKSSGTISYEQY
J gene: TRBJ2-7
D gene: TRBD2
V gene: TRBV27

CDR3 protein: ASSLFGTGGGETQY
J gene: TRBJ2-5
D gene: TRBD1
V gene: TRBV27